The 11 T cell receptor beta chains given below trace back to one sample, sequenced in a study of T cells in Graves' hyperthyroidism and ophthalmopathy. Amplified regions were TCR beta CDR3 sequences from RNA transcripts. HTBI primers were the set used in a first-round RT-PCR of the TCR CDR3. TCRdb independently ran MiXCR on the multiplex PCR reads; one entry per CDR3 protein. The sample contains 650,000 to 750,000 distinct CDR3 sequences, about 14% of which appear only once. The sequenced sample was blood. The receptor set was obtained from a woman aged 18-29 years with Graves' hyperthyroidism.

This clonotype was detected a few times. The V call is TRBV6-6, the J call TRBJ2-7; 10 bases match TRBD2. The CDR3 spans 15 residues. The ends lost 2 bases at V and 4 bases at J; junction bases unmatched: 5. CDR1 and CDR2 from the germline V gene are MNHNY and SVGAGI (reference sequence). The CDR3 sequence is CASSYLAGVGYEQYF. CDR3 bases: TGTGCCAGCAGTTACCTAGCGGGAGTTGGTTACGAGCAGTACTTC.

In its sample, this clonotype was seen many times. The chain joins TRBV18 to TRBJ2-3; 13 nucleotides match TRBD2. There are 17 residues in the CDR3. Losses at the gene ends were 3 bases for V and 5 bases for J; bases not matched to a gene: 8. Germline V gene lookup returns CDR1 KGHSH and CDR2 LQKENI. The CDR3 loop is CASSPLGTSGTLDTQYF. CDR3 DNA sequence: TGTGCCAGCTCACCGTTGGGGACTAGCGGGACCTTAGATACGCAGTATTTT.

The chain carries TRBV30 and TRBJ2-1; 9 positions agree with TRBD1. J was trimmed by 4 bases and V by 0 bases; bases with no gene match: 19. Germline V lookup: CDR1 GTSNPN, CDR2 SVGIG (reference sequence). The CDR3 loop spans 20 amino acids. CDR3: CAWSVRGDRVWSGAYNEQFF. CDR3 nucleotides: TGTGCCTGGAGTGTACGTGGGGACAGGGTGTGGAGCGGGGCGTACAATGAGCAGTTCTTC.

The rearrangement joins TRBV4-1 to TRBJ2-1; 9 bases are a match to TRBD2. Germline CDR1 reads MGHRA; CDR2 reads YSYEKL. V shed 8 bases, J shed 4 bases, and the junction held 9 bases outside the gene matches. The CDR3 totals 15 residues. In DNA form, the CDR3 reads TGCGCCAGCGGGCAGGGCGGGGGGGATTACAATGAGCAGTTCTTC. Its translation: CASGQGGGDYNEQFF.

This clonotype was detected once. Since a much larger clone is just one base distant, this may be a read error. The chain has TRBV13 and TRBJ2-1; TRBD2 aligns across 9 bases. This CDR3 is built from 17 residues. The V and J ends lost 1 base and 7 bases, in that order; junction bases with no gene match: 11. CDR1 and CDR2 (germline): PRHDT, FYEKMQ (reference sequence). CDR3 sequence reads: CASSLVIRGRARNEQFF. CDR3 in DNA: TGTGCCAGCAGCTTAGTGATCCGCGGGAGGGCCAGGAATGAGCAGTTCTTC. The whole variable domain, filled in from reference TRBV13 and TRBJ2-1, reads AAGVIQSPRHLIKEKRETATLKCYPIPRHDTVYWYQQGPGQDPQFLISFYEKMQSDKGSIPDRFSAQQFSDYHSELNMSSLELGDSALYFCASSLVIRGRARNEQFFGPGTRLTVL.

In its sample, this clonotype was seen many times. V usage is TRBV7-2 and J usage is TRBJ2-1, with TRBD2 matching over 7 bases. Germline V lookup: CDR1 SGHTA, CDR2 FQGNSA. This CDR3 has 16 residues. Trimming removed 5 bases from V and 8 bases from J; junction bases left unmatched: 15. The CDR3 here is CASSPLGAGEGYEQFF. DNA of the CDR3: TGTGCCAGCAGCCCCCTCGGGGCGGGAGAGGGGTATGAGCAGTTCTTC. The full variable domain, in which reference TRBV7-2 and TRBJ2-1 provide the parts outside the CDR3, is GAGVSQSPSNKVTEKGKDVELRCDPISGHTALYWYRQSLGQGLEFLIYFQGNSAPDKSGLPSDRFSAERTGGSVSTLTIQRTQQEDSAVYLCASSPLGAGEGYEQFFGPGTRLTVL.

This clonotype showed up just a few times. The rearrangement links TRBV6-5 to TRBJ1-5; TRBD1 is a possible D gene (5 bases). The germline CDR1 and CDR2 sequences are MNHEY and SVGAGI. This CDR3 has 15 residues. V shed 0 bases and J shed 2 bases, with 8 bases lying between them. CDR3 nucleotides: TGTGCCAGCAGTTACTCGAGCAGGGGCAATCAGCCCCAGCATTTT. Its protein product is CASSYSSRGNQPQHF.

This clonotype was counted many times. The chain recombines TRBV28 with TRBJ1-2; maybe TRBD1 (5 bases). V lost 5 bases and J 8 bases, leaving 18 bases between the germline ends. Germline loops: CDR1 MDHEN, CDR2 SYDVKM. The CDR3 runs to 14 residues. The chain's CDR3 is CASSTPGGYSGYTF. In DNA, the CDR3 is TGTGCCAGCAGTACCCCGGGGGGGTATAGCGGCTACACCTTC.

This chain uses TRBV20-1 with TRBJ1-5; TRBD1 is a possible D gene (6 bases). CDR1 and CDR2 (germline): DFQATT, SNEGSKA (reference sequence). The V end was cut by 1 base, the J end by 6 bases, with 13 bases between. This CDR3 is 14 amino acids long. The CDR3 loop reads CSARGQAATQPQHF. Here the CDR3 DNA reads TGCAGTGCTAGAGGACAGGCGGCGACTCAGCCCCAGCATTTT.

This clonotype showed up many times. The chain employs TRBV27 and TRBJ2-5; TRBD2 is a possible D gene (5 bases). V was pared by 3 bases and J by 2 bases, with 13 bases between. CDR1 and CDR2 from the germline V gene are MNHEY and SMNVEV (reference sequence). The CDR3 is 15 residues long. The CDR3, as DNA: TGTGCCAGCAGTTTTTTGGTGGGAGAGCAAGAGACCCAGTACTTC. The encoded protein is CASSFLVGEQETQYF.

This clonotype was seen only a few times. V and J are TRBV19 and TRBJ2-2; TRBD2 agrees at 16 bases. This CDR3 comprises 20 residues. Germline CDR1 is LNHDA and CDR2 is SQIVND (reference sequence). The V segment lost 5 bases and the J segment 5 bases; nucleotides outside the gene matches: 14. CDR3 sequence reads: CASSLPGLAGGPLRTGELFF. The CDR3 nucleotides read TGTGCCAGTAGTCTCCCGGGACTAGCGGGAGGGCCCCTTCGGACCGGGGAGCTGTTTTTT.